This note documents a single T cell receptor (beta chain) sequence. Antigen: not known. Researchers prepared the TCRbeta library using unique molecular identifiers, the study reports. TCRdb reprocessed the PCR reads via MiXCR and lists one record per CDR3 protein. The sample consists of 900,000 or so distinct CDR3 sequences, around 17% of them appearing once. These data belong to a study of T-cell reconstitution after alpha-beta-depleted transplantation in children. Study findings and constraints: There were reportedly several hundred expanded graft clones from which alpha-beta T cells came about two months after transplant. A year had passed since transplant, and T-cell counts and diversity by then came mostly from newly produced T cells. There were some patients whose high TCRbeta diversity at day 60 came from surviving recipient T cells and thymic progenitors.

The sequence was obtained from a male patient aged 5 to 17 who had a stem cell transplant for acute lymphoblastic leukemia, so the T cells may come from the graft donor. The sample consisted of PBMCs, mostly from graft donor cells, taken 360 days after TCRalphabeta/CD19-depleted stem cell transplant.

The CDR3 spells CASSQEDRERLAAFEQYF. The CDR3 DNA follows: TGTGCCAGCAGCCAAGAGGACAGGGAGCGACTAGCGGCGTTCGAGCAGTACTTC. The V call is TRBV21-1, the J call TRBJ2-7; the table's D call, TRBD1, was not checked against the DNA. TRBV21-1 represents a pseudogene. CDR3 size: 18 residues.